This T cell receptor (beta chain) comes out of a study of vaccination effects on CD4 cells after COVID-19. As for the study in general: Each participant was given two doses of one vaccine (BNT162b2 or mRNA-1273).

A 10-day culture period preceded the isolation of CD4+ T cells. Comment on this clone: Its target is not known.

Germline V gene data show CDR1 as GTSNPN and CDR2 as SVGIG (reference sequence). The CDR3 totals 13 residues. V was pared by 3 bases and J by 4 bases, with 10 bases between. Generated by immunoSEQ multiplex PCR, the TCRdb table keeps only in-frame clones and is missing some. The sample records about 25,000 clones, around 70% being singletons. The material sequenced was CD4+ T cells from PBMCs cultured without peptide, taken before COVID-19 vaccination. The sequence derives from a human donor who received a COVID-19 vaccine. The chain combines TRBV30 with TRBJ1-5; D uncertain. CDR3 sequence: CAWRFAPNQPQHF. The CDR3, as DNA: TGTGCCTGGAGATTTGCCCCAAATCAGCCCCAGCATTTT.